This T cell receptor (beta chain) came from a study of long-term antiretroviral therapy in people with HIV (dated by TCRdb to between 2021 and 2023). For the wider study: The earliest samples were collected about a decade before the 2015 WHO recommendation for immediate ART, when ART was typically delayed until CD4 counts fell. Of the 30 participants with HIV, approximately 11 were female. Test extractions of a monoclonal T-cell line alongside about 35 polyclonal samples showed no cross-contamination during QIAcube processing. Whether ART initiation and durable HIV suppression were associated with changes in peripheral blood TRB repertoire composition and diversity was tested in a retrospective serial study. The cohort contributed fewer than 200 cryopreserved PBMC samples from 25 to 35 adults with confirmed HIV infection, collected serially over a mean of around 6 years (range 1-12). Overall results and qualifications from the work: The samples were dated from about 2004 to 2017, and the ART regimens that were used may be less effective than current ART regimens. A significant increase in TRB diversity was found to be associated with ART initiation, although TRB diversity was observed to remain significantly below that of transplant donor controls even after long-term ART. Limited PBMC availability meant only the TCR beta chain was sequenced, without alpha chain pairing. Narrower CDR3 length ranges were observed in HIV repertoires than in controls, and an antigen-experienced repertoire with only a slight naive shift after ART was suggested by the network structure. Because pre-ART samples had limited cell numbers, unsorted PBMC were profiled rather than sorted CD4+ and CD8+ T cells. No data were available on ART adherence, viral resistance or therapy changes, limiting inferences about post-ART repertoire changes. Expanded TRB clones identified before ART initiation dominated the repertoire across all time points, though the dominance fluctuated and decreased in many PLHIV after ART.

Inclusion was restricted to participants for whom at least one PBMC sample before ART initiation and at least two post-ART samples were available. Treatment was received in the United States of America by all participants with HIV. Cryopreserved samples of roughly 0.95-10 million PBMC were thawed and washed before DNA extraction. At the time of the earliest PBMC sample, participants with HIV were aged between 23 and 54 years. Each participant contributed PBMC samples from 1-4 timepoints before ART initiation and 2-8 timepoints after ART initiation, with a median of 7 samples. Serial HIV viral load, CD4+ T-cell count, ART history and demographic data were obtained for every participant. Using a Qiagen kit on a QIAcube, genomic DNA was extracted from unsorted PBMC, with samples processed in batches of 12. The immunoSEQ hsTCRB v3.0 assay was used at survey level resolution to sequence the TRB variable region. TRB sequencing targeted a depth of about 40,000-50,000 T-cell genomes per sample. TRB libraries were pooled and sequenced on an Illumina MiSeq using a v3 150-cycle kit. The authors' analysis ran thus. Analysis of repertoires was carried out in R inside a reproducible Nextflow workflow spanning QC, data transformation and analysis. LymphoSeq2, an R package for exploring AIRR-Seq data, was used to implement custom analyses. A handful of samples yielding fewer than 5000 total TRB sequences were excluded, leaving 188 analyzed HIV repertoires. Of the 188 retained HIV repertoires, almost 60 were collected before and under 150 after ART initiation. Each repertoire was downsampled to 5000 TRB nucleotide sequences, and summary statistics were averaged across 100 downsampling iterations. Only TRB sequences with CDR3 regions of at least seven amino acids were retained for analysis. Diversity was assessed using a clonality score derived from Shannon entropy and using the Gini coefficient. In repertoire networks, the top 5000 CDR3 amino acid sequences were linked whenever an edit distance of one separated two sequences. For TRB CDR3 amino acid sequences, GLIPH2 was used to predict antigen specificity groups and MHC restriction. To flag known CMV, EBV, HIV or tissue antigen associations, CDR3 amino acid sequences were matched against VDJdb and McPAS-TCR. Pre-ART, post-ART and control groups were compared with Wilcoxon signed-rank tests and Holm-Bonferroni correction. This immuneACCESS table, as held by TCRdb, lists in-frame sequences with V and J called but not all clones. Of the missing ones, under half trace to an unresolved V gene in checked studies; the others have no known cause. V, J and clone size are taken as reported in that table, and D and trimming were inferred from the DNA itself. The sample table lists more than 15,000 clones, about 94% of them with a count of one. Clones ranked in the top ten supply 4.6% of the sample.

On this clone itself: Its antigen is unknown. Base qualities are not at hand, and no much larger clone is one base apart.

V and J lose 2 bases and 5 bases, and a span of 10 bases separates them. Including cysteine and phenylalanine, the CDR3 has 14 amino acids. Kept here is only the CDR3 DNA, which spans 42 bases and is read in frame from base 1. CDR1 SGHRS and CDR2 YFSETQ were looked up in the germline V gene. The V and J genes are TRBV5-1 and TRBJ1-4, with no confidently assigned D gene. This clonotype originated in a woman aged 45-60 years with HIV. The input for sequencing was unsorted PBMCs, taken 6.4 years after starting antiretroviral therapy. The CDR3 has the sequence CASSFTQPNEKLFF. The DNA reads as follows: TGCGCCAGCAGCTTCACTCAACCCAATGAAAAACTGTTTTTT. Outside the CDR3, residues come from the reference TRBV5-1 and TRBJ1-4 proteins, so the full variable domain is: KAGVTQTPRYLIKTRGQQVTLSCSPISGHRSVSWYQQTPGQGLQFLFEYFSETQRNKGNFPGRFSGRQFSNSRSEMNVSTLELGDSALYLCASSFTQPNEKLFFGSGTQLSVL.